This T cell receptor beta chain was observed in a study of blood T cell repertoires in COVID-19. TCRdb's table, derived via immunoSEQ multiplex PCR, lists solely in-frame clones and lacks some. The data hold 150,000 to 200,000 clones, with 82% observed a single time. V lost 0 bases to trimming and J lost 8 bases, with 13 bases between them. The length of the CDR3 is 14 residues. From germline, CDR1 is LGHNA and CDR2 YSLEER. There are a few counts of this clone. Sequenced input: peripheral blood. The TCR originated in a woman in her sixties or seventies with acute or convalescent COVID-19. The chain couples TRBV4-3 to TRBJ1-2, with D tentatively TRBD1 (6 bases). The CDR3 DNA is TGCGCCAGCAGCCAAGATACGGGGGGCAGGGGCTACACCTTC. It yields the protein CASSQDTGGRGYTF.